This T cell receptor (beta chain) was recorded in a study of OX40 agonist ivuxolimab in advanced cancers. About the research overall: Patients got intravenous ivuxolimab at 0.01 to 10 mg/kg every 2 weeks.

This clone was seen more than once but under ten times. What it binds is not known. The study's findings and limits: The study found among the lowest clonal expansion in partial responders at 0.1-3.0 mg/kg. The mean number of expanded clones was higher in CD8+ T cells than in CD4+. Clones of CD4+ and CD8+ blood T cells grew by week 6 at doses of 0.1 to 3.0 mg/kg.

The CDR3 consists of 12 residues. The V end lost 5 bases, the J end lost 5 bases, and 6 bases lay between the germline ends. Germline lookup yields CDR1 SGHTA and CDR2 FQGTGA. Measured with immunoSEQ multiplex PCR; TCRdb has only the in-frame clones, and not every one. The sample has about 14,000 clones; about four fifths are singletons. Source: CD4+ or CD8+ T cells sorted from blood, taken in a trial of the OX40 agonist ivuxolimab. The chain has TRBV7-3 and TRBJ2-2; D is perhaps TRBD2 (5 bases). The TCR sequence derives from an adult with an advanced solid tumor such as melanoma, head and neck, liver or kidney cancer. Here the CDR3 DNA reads TGTGCCAGCAGCCGGGAAACCGGGGAGCTGTTTTTT. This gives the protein CASSRETGELFF.